This entry lists 24 T cell receptor beta chains sequenced from one sample in a study of T cell responses to AZD1222 COVID-19 vaccine. The method was immunoSEQ multiplex PCR; TCRdb's version includes in-frame clones alone and lacks a portion of them. The sample contains tens of thousands of clones, 80% to 90% of which appear only once. Sequenced here: peripheral blood, sampled on day 0 of AZD1222 vaccination. All receptors come from an adult in good health.

The rearrangement links TRBV10-3 to TRBJ2-2; D remains ambiguous. Germline CDR1 reads ENHRY; CDR2 reads SYGVKD. This CDR3 is 13 amino acids long. V gave up 4 bases and J gave up 3 bases, with 6 bases separating them. The CDR3 coding sequence is TGTGCCATCAGTGCTCACGACACCGGGGAGCTGTTTTTT. Amino acid sequence: CAISAHDTGELFF.

The V call is TRBV18, the J call TRBJ1-1; D uncertain. The CDR3 runs 15 residues. CDR1 and CDR2 from the germline V gene are KGHSH and LQKENI. The ends were cut back, 2 bases at V and 1 base at J, with 11 bases in the middle. The CDR3 sequence is CASSPSQRKNTEAFF. For the CDR3, the DNA is TGTGCCAGCTCACCAAGCCAAAGGAAGAACACTGAAGCTTTCTTT.

V usage is TRBV4-2 and J usage is TRBJ1-3; 9 nucleotides agree with TRBD1. The CDR3 is 18 amino acids. J lost 3 bases, V lost 0 bases, and 9 bases had no gene match. The germline V gene encodes CDR1 LGHNA and CDR2 YNFKEQ. The CDR3 region is CASSQEGYRGHYGNTIYF. The CDR3 nucleotides are TGTGCCAGCAGCCAAGAGGGCTACAGGGGGCACTATGGAAACACCATATATTTT.

V and J are TRBV10-2 and TRBJ1-3, with D unclear. CDR1 and CDR2 from the germline V gene are WSHSY and SAAADI. CDR3 size: 15 residues. The V gene lost 0 bases and the J gene lost 4 bases, with 10 bases spanning the gap. The CDR3 loop reads CASSESPSPGNTIYF. CDR3 coding DNA: TGCGCCAGCAGTGAGTCTCCCAGCCCCGGAAACACCATATATTTT.

CDR3 in DNA: TGTGCCACCACAGGGTACCCTGGAAACACCATATATTTT. Translated: CATTGYPGNTIYF. The J gene is TRBJ1-3, the V gene TRBV18; TRBD1 is a possible D gene (6 bases). Germline CDR1 reads KGHSH; CDR2 reads LQKENI. Trimming took off 10 bases at V and 2 bases at J, with 12 bases between the two ends. This CDR3 has 13 residues.

The chain recombines TRBV5-1 with TRBJ2-1, with TRBD2 matching 8 bases. After removal of 3 bases from V and 6 bases from J, the junction contained 5 bases not matched to a gene. This CDR3 comprises 14 residues. The germline V gene encodes CDR1 SGHRS and CDR2 YFSETQ. This CDR3 is CASSSGGGGNEQFF. In DNA, the CDR3 is TGCGCCAGCAGCTCCGGGGGGGGCGGCAATGAGCAGTTCTTC.

A single count supports this clone. This chain uses TRBV5-4 with TRBJ1-1; no definite D call. This CDR3 is 13 amino acids long. Germline-derived CDR1 and CDR2 are SGHNT and YYREEE (reference sequence). Trimming removed 9 bases from V and 4 bases from J, with 16 bases in between. The CDR3 sequence: CATRWGVSTEAFF. The CDR3 nucleotides read TGTGCCACACGGTGGGGAGTCAGCACTGAAGCTTTCTTT.

The chain is built from TRBV6-5 and TRBJ2-3; D is uncertain. The CDR3 sequence is 15 residues long. CDR1 MNHEY and CDR2 SVGAGI come from the germline V gene. The V and J ends lost 0 bases and 4 bases respectively, with 11 bases between them. This chain's CDR3 is CASSYSSGVADTQYF. Here the CDR3 DNA reads TGTGCCAGCAGTTACTCGAGTGGAGTCGCAGATACGCAGTATTTT.

This chain links TRBV7-5 with TRBJ2-7; TRBD1 is the table's D call and was not checked against the DNA. TRBV7-5 is recorded as a pseudogene. The length of the CDR3 is 16 residues. CDR3 loop: CARSSRDRGTTYEQYF. For the CDR3, the DNA is TGTGCCAGAAGCAGCCGGGACAGGGGCACTACCTACGAGCAGTACTTC.

The CDR3 sequence: CASSLSTGPVNTIYF. The CDR3 DNA is TGCGCCAGCAGCCTAAGTACGGGACCCGTTAACACCATATATTTT. The J gene is TRBJ1-3, the V gene TRBV5-1, with D perhaps TRBD1 (5 bases). Germline V lookup: CDR1 SGHRS, CDR2 YFSETQ. V dropped 4 bases and J dropped 7 bases, with 18 bases sitting between them. The CDR3 sequence is 15 residues long.

V and J are TRBV7-8 and TRBJ1-5; no reliable D call. The CDR3 consists of 16 residues. The germline V gene encodes CDR1 SGHVS and CDR2 FQNEAQ. Trimming removed 1 base from V and 0 bases from J, with 10 bases in between. CDR3: CASSLENRYSNQPQHF. For the CDR3, the DNA is TGTGCCAGCAGCTTAGAGAACAGATATAGCAATCAGCCCCAGCATTTT.

This chain joins TRBV20-1 and TRBJ1-1; perhaps TRBD1 as D (6 bases). Looked up from germline, CDR1 is DFQATT and CDR2 is SNEGSKA (reference sequence). V was cut by 3 bases and J by 5 bases, with 13 bases left in between. CDR3 length: 13 residues. The DNA for the CDR3 is TGCAGTGCTAGTGGGGGGCTAGGGACTGAAGCTTTCTTT. As protein: CSASGGLGTEAFF.

CDR3 in DNA: TGTGCCAGCAGCTCGACAGGGGATGAGCAGTTCTTC. It specifies CASSSTGDEQFF. The rearrangement joins TRBV11-2 to TRBJ2-1, with 8 bases fitting TRBD1. J gave up 8 bases and V 4 bases, and 1 base lay outside the gene matches. The CDR3 runs 12 residues. Germline V gene data show CDR1 as SGHAT and CDR2 as FQNNGV.

This chain links TRBV9 with TRBJ1-4; TRBD1 is a possible D gene (5 bases). Germline CDR1 is SGDLS and CDR2 is YYNGEE. The germline V and J ends were trimmed by 0 bases and 6 bases, with 9 bases remaining between them. This CDR3 spans 14 amino acids. The CDR3 loop is CASSVGQGDEKLFF. The DNA of the CDR3 is TGTGCCAGCAGCGTAGGGCAGGGAGATGAAAAACTGTTTTTT.

The chain has TRBV18 and TRBJ1-1; the D is unclear. Per germline, CDR1 KGHSH and CDR2 LQKENI. This CDR3 contains 14 residues. Between the trimmed V and J ends, which lost 2 bases and 0 bases, there was a span of 7 bases. CDR3 in DNA: TGTGCCAGCTCACCAGTTGACCTGAACACTGAAGCTTTCTTT. This encodes CASSPVDLNTEAFF.

This rearrangement joins TRBV11-2 to TRBJ1-1; 7 bases line up with TRBD1. Germline-derived CDR1 and CDR2 are SGHAT and FQNNGV. Trimming removed 1 base from V and 5 bases from J; junction bases left unmatched: 4. The CDR3 has 14 residues. CDR3 coding DNA: TGTGCCAGCAGCTTAGTGGCCAGGGGGACTGAAGCTTTCTTT. Translation gives CASSLVARGTEAFF.

The DNA of the CDR3 is TGTGCCAGCAGCTTAGCTAGCACAGATACGCAGTATTTT. Amino acids: CASSLASTDTQYF. The chain carries TRBV7-6 and TRBJ2-3; D not resolved. V was shortened by 0 bases and J by 0 bases, with 1 base between the two germline ends. Germline CDR1 SGHVS, CDR2 FNYEAQ. This CDR3 contains 13 residues. The variable domain in full, completed from reference TRBV7-6 and TRBJ2-3, reads GAGVSQSPRYKVTKRGQDVALRCDPISGHVSLYWYRQALGQGPEFLTYFNYEAQQDKSGLPNDRFSAERPEGSISTLTIQRTEQRDSAMYRCASSLASTDTQYFGPGTRLTVL.

V usage is TRBV27 and J usage is TRBJ1-6; D uncertain. Between the trimmed V and J ends, which lost 5 bases and 0 bases, there was a span of 8 bases. Germline CDR1 is MNHEY and CDR2 is SMNVEV (reference sequence). This CDR3 region has 15 residues. The CDR3 loop reads CASSLRRSYNSPLHF. CDR3 coding DNA: TGTGCCAGCAGTCTACGACGCTCCTATAATTCACCCCTCCACTTT.

This chain links TRBV29-1 with TRBJ2-5; TRBD2 might be the D (5 bases). The CDR3 sequence is 13 residues long. CDR1 and CDR2 from the germline V gene are SQVTM and ANQGSEA. V was cut by 0 bases and J by 4 bases, with 9 bases left in between. CDR3 protein: CSVEEREGETQYF. CDR3 bases: TGCAGCGTTGAAGAGAGGGAAGGAGAGACCCAGTACTTC.

The rearrangement uses TRBV19 and TRBJ1-3; D is perhaps TRBD1 (6 bases). Germline assignment: CDR1 LNHDA and CDR2 SQIVND (reference sequence). The V gene lost 6 bases and the J gene lost 3 bases, with 15 bases spanning the gap. The CDR3 loop spans 15 amino acids. The CDR3 DNA reads TGTGCCAGTAGAGCCTCCACAGGGCTTGGAAACACCATATATTTT. Its translation is CASRASTGLGNTIYF.

The chain joins TRBV19 to TRBJ2-5, with TRBD2 identical over 14 bases. This CDR3 contains 16 residues. CDR1 and CDR2 from the germline V gene are LNHDA and SQIVND (reference sequence). The V and J ends lost 3 bases and 5 bases, in that order; junction bases with no gene match: 5. CDR3: CASSIGLAGGLETQYF. CDR3 sequence (DNA): TGTGCCAGTAGTATCGGACTAGCGGGGGGCCTGGAGACCCAGTACTTC.

CDR3 DNA: TGTGCCAGCAGTCCCGCCCGGACTTCTGGAAACACCATATATTTT. Protein: CASSPARTSGNTIYF. The chain joins TRBV9 to TRBJ1-3; D remains ambiguous. The CDR3 length is 15 residues. Trimming left V 5 bases short and J 1 base short, with 13 bases between. CDR1 is SGDLS, CDR2 YYNGEE, per germline.

The chain recombines TRBV6-5 with TRBJ2-1; 8 positions match TRBD1. V dropped 5 bases and J dropped 8; count of bases not matched to a gene: 8. This CDR3 comprises 14 residues. CDR1 is MNHEY and CDR2 is SVGAGI in the germline V gene. CDR3 sequence (DNA): TGTGCCAGCAGTCTCCAGGGGGCGATCGATGAGCAGTTCTTC. It is translated as CASSLQGAIDEQFF.

J is TRBJ2-5 and V is TRBV9, with unresolved D. The CDR3 totals 16 residues. The germline V gene encodes CDR1 SGDLS and CDR2 YYNGEE. The ends were cut back, 0 bases at V and 5 bases at J, with 17 bases in the middle. CDR3 sequence: CASSVGPAPPKETQYF. CDR3 bases: TGTGCCAGCAGCGTAGGGCCAGCTCCTCCAAAGGAGACCCAGTACTTC.